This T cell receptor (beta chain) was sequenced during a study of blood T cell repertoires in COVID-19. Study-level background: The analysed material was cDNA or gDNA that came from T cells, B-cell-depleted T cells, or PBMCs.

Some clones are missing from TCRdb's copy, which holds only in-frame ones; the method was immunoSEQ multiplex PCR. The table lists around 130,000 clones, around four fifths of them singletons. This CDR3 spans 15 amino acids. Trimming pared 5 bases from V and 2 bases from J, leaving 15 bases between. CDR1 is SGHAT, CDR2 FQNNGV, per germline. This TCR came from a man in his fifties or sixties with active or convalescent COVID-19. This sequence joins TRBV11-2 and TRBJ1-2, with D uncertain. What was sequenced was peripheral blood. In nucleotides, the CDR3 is TGTGCCAGCAGCCGCTTTGAGGGTTGGAACTATGGCTACACCTTC. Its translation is CASSRFEGWNYGYTF.